This TCR beta chain was profiled in a study of low-dose radiotherapy and immunotherapy resistance in tumors. With TRAV- and TRBV-specific primers, first-strand cDNA was made, covering the alpha and beta chains. The TCRs were subjected to amplification over roughly 20 PCR cycles employing a constant-region primer in conjunction with a V-primer adapter. MiXCR, run by TCRdb on the reads, gives a single entry per CDR3 protein. Counted here are about 82,000 distinct CDR3 sequences, 15% to 20% occurring once; the ten biggest clones make up 5.9%. This clonotype was recorded at least ten times. Time point noted: before trial treatment. V shed 0 bases and J 1 base; nucleotides not matched to a gene: 5. The CDR3 is made up of 17 amino acids. Per the germline V gene, CDR1 is MNHEY and CDR2 is SMNVEV (reference sequence).

Sample: PBMCs, taken before treatment. The receptor was derived from a male donor with prostate cancer. The chain employs TRBV27 and TRBJ2-3, with TRBD2 identical over 9 bases. CDR3 DNA: TGTGCCAGCAGTTTATCCCTGCGACTAGCGGGCACAGATACGCAGTATTTT. Its protein is CASSLSLRLAGTDTQYF.